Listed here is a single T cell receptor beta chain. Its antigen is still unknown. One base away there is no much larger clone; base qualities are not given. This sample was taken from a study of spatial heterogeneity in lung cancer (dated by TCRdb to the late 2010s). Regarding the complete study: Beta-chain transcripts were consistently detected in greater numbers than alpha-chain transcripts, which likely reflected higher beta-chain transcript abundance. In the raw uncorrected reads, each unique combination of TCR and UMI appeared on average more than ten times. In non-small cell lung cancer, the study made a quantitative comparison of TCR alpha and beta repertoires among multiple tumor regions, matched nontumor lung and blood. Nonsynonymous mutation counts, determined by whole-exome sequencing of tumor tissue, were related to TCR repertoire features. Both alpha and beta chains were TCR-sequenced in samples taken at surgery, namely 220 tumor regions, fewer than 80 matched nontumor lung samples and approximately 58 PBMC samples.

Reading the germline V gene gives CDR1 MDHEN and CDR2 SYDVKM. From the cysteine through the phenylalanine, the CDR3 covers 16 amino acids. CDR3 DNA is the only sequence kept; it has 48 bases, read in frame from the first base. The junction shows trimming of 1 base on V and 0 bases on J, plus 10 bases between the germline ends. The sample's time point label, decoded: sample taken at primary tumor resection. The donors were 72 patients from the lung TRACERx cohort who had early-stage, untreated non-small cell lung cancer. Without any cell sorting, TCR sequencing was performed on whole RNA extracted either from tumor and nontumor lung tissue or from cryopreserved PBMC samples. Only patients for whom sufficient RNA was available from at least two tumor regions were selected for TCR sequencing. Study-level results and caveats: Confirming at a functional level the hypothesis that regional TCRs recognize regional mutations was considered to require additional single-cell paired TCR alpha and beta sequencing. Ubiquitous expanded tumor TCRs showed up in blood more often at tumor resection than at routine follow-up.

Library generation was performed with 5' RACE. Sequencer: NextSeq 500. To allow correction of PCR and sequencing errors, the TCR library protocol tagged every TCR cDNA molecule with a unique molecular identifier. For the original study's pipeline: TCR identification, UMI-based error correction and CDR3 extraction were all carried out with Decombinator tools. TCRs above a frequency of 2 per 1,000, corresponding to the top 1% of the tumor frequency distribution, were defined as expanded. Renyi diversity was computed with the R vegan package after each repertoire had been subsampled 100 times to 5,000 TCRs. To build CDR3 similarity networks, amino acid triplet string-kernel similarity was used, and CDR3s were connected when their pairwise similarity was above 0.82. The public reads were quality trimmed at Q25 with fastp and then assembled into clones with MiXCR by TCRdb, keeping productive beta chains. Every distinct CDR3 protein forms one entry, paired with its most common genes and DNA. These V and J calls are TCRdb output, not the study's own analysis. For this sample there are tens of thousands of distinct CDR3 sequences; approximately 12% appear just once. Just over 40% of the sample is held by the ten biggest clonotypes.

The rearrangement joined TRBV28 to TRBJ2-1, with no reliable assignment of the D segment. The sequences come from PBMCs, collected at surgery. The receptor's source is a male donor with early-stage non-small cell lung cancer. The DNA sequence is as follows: TGTGCCAGCAGTTTATTGGGCCTGAGCTCCTACAATGAGCAGTTCTTC. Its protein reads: CASSLLGLSSYNEQFF.